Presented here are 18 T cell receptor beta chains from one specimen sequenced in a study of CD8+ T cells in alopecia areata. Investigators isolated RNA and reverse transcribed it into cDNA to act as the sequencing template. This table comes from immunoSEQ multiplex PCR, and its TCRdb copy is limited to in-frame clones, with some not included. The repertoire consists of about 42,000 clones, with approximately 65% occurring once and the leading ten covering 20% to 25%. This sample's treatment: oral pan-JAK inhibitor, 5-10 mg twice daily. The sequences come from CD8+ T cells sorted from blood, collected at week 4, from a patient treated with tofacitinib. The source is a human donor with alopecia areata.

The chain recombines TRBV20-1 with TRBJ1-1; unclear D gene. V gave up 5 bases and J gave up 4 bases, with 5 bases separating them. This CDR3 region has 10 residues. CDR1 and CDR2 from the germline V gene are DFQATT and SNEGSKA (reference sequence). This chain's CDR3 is CSAAATEAFF. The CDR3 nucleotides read TGCAGTGCTGCGGCCACTGAAGCTTTCTTT.

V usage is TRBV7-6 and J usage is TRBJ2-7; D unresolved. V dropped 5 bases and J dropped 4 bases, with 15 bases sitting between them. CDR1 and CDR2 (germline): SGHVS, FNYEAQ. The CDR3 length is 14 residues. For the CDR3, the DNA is TGTGCCAGCAGCCCAGACCTAACTGGGTACGAGCAGTACTTC. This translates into CASSPDLTGYEQYF.

CDR3 in amino acids: CASSEFGAGGIYNEQFF. The CDR3 coding sequence is TGTGCCAGCAGTGAATTCGGAGCGGGGGGGATATACAATGAGCAGTTCTTC. The rearrangement links TRBV6-1 to TRBJ2-1; 10 positions agree with TRBD2. J gave up 4 bases and V 2 bases, and 8 bases lay outside the gene matches. This CDR3 has 17 residues. The germline gives CDR1 MNHNS, CDR2 SASEGT.

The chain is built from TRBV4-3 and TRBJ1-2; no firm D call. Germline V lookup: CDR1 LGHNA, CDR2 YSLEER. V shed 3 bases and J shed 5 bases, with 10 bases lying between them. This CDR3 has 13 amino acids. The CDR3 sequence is CASSHDGLYGYTF. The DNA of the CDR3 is TGCGCCAGCAGCCACGACGGACTATATGGCTACACCTTC.

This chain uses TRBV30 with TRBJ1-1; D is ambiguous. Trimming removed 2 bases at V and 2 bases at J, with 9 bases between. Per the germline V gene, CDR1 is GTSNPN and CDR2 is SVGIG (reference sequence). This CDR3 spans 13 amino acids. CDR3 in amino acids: CAWSLELNTEAFF. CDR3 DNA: TGTGCCTGGAGTCTCGAGCTCAACACTGAAGCTTTCTTT.

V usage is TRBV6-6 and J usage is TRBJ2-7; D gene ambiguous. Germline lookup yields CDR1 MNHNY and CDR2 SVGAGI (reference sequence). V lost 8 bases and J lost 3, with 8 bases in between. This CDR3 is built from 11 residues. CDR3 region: CASGINYEQYF. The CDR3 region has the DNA TGTGCCAGCGGAATTAACTACGAGCAGTACTTC.

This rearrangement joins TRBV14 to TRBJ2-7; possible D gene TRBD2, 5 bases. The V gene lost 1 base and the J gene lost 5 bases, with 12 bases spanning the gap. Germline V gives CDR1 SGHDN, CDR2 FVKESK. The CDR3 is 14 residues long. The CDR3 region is CASSQGTPEDEQYF. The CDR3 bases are TGTGCCAGCAGCCAAGGGACTCCTGAGGACGAGCAGTACTTC. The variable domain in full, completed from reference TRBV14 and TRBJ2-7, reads EAGVTQFPSHSVIEKGQTVTLRCDPISGHDNLYWYRRVMGKEIKFLLHFVKESKQDESGMPNNRFLAERTGGTYSTLKVQPAELEDSGVYFCASSQGTPEDEQYFGPGTRLTVT.

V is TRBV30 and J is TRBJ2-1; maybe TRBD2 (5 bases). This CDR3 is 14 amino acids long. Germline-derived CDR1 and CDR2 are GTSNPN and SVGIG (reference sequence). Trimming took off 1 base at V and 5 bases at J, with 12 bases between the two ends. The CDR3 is CAWSAGIGDNEQFF. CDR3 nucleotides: TGTGCCTGGAGTGCCGGGATTGGGGACAATGAGCAGTTCTTC.

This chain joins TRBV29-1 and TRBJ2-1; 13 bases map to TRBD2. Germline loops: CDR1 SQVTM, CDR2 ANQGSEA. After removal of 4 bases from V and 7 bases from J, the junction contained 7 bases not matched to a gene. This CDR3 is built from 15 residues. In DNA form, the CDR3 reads TGCAGCGTTGGTAGACTAGCGGGGGGCAGGAATGAGCAGTTCTTC. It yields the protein CSVGRLAGGRNEQFF.

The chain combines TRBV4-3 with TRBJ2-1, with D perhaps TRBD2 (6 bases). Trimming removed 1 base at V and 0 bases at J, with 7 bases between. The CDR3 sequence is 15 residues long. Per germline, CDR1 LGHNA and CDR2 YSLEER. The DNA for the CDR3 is TGCGCCAGCAGCCAAGCGGGGGACTCCTACAATGAGCAGTTCTTC. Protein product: CASSQAGDSYNEQFF.

Here the CDR3 DNA reads TGTGCCAGCAGTTACGCGGAGAACACTGAAGCTTTCTTT. Translation gives CASSYAENTEAFF. The gene calls are TRBV6-5 and TRBJ1-1; D not certain. The CDR3 spans 13 residues. V was clipped by 2 bases and J by 1 base, with 5 bases between them. CDR1 is MNHEY and CDR2 is SVGAGI in the germline V gene.

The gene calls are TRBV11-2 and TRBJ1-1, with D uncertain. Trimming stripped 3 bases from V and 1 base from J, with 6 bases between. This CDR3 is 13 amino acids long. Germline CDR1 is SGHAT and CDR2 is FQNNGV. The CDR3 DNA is TGTGCCAGCAGCTTGTCAGGGAACACTGAAGCTTTCTTT. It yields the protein CASSLSGNTEAFF.

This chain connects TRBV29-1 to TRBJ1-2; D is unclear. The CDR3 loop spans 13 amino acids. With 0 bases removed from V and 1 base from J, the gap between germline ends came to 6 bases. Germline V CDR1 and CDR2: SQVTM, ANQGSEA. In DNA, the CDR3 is TGCAGCGTTGAAGATCACGATAACTATGGCTACACCTTC. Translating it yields CSVEDHDNYGYTF.

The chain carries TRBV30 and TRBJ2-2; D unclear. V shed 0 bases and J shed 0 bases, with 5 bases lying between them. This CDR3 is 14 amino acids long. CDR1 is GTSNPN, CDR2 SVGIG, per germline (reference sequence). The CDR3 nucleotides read TGTGCCTGGAGTGTTAGTTCGAACACCGGGGAGCTGTTTTTT. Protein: CAWSVSSNTGELFF.

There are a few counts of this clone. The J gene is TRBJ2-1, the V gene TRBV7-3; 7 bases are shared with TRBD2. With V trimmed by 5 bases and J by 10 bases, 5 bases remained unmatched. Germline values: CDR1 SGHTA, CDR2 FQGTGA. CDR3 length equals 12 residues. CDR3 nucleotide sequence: TGTGCCAGCAGCCCGGGGGGACCGGAGCAGTTCTTC. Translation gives CASSPGGPEQFF. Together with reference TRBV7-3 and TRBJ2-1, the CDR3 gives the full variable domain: GAGVSQTPSNKVTEKGKYVELRCDPISGHTALYWYRQSLGQGPEFLIYFQGTGAADDSGLPNDRFFAVRPEGSVSTLKIQRTERGDSAVYLCASSPGGPEQFFGPGTRLTVL.

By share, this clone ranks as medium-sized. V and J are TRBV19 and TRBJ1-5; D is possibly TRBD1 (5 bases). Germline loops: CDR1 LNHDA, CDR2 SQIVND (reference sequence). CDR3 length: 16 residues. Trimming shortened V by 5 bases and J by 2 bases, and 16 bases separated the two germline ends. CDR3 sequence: CASSPTVGRRNQPQHF. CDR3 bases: TGTGCCAGTAGTCCTACGGTGGGACGACGCAATCAGCCCCAGCATTTT.

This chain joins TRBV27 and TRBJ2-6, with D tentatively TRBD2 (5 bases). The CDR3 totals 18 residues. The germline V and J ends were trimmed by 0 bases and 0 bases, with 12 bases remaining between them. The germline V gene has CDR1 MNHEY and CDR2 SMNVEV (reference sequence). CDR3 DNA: TGTGCCAGCAGTTTATCCCCTGGAGCGGTCTCTGGGGCCAACGTCCTGACTTTC. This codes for CASSLSPGAVSGANVLTF.

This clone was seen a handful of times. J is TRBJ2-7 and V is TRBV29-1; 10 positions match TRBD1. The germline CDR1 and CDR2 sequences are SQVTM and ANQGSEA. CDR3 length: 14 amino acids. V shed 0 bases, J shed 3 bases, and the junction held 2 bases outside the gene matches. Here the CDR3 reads CSVEDRTGGYEQYF. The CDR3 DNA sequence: TGCAGCGTTGAAGATCGGACAGGGGGCTACGAGCAGTACTTC.